This T cell receptor beta chain emerged from a study of PD-L1 blockade in urothelial cancer. In the study overall: Males with urothelial cancer arising in the bladder constituted most of the roughly 30 patients. It was at 3 weeks (second dose) and 6 weeks after treatment start that blood was analyzed.

Notes on this clone: Its antigen is unknown.

Profiled with immunoSEQ multiplex PCR; TCRdb holds only in-frame clones, not every one. In the table there are around 45,000 clones, 80% to 90% of which are singletons. Time point denoted: peripheral blood 6 weeks after treatment start. Study findings and constraints: Patients who had durable benefit saw their tumor-associated blood clones expand more at 3 weeks.

The origin of this receptor is a man between 60 and 75 years old with urothelial cancer. The source material was PBMCs, sampled around atezolizumab (anti-PD-L1) treatment.

In DNA, the CDR3 is TGTGCCAGCAGTTACGGGTCGGAGGTGGAGACCCAGTACTTC. Protein product: CASSYGSEVETQYF. The genes are TRBV6-6 and TRBJ2-5; weak D call: TRBD2 (5 bases). This CDR3 comprises 14 residues. V was shortened by 2 bases and J by 5 bases, with 12 bases between the two germline ends. Germline-derived CDR1 and CDR2 are MNHNY and SVGAGI (reference sequence).